Shown below are 28 T cell receptor beta chains from a single sample sequenced in a study of CD8 T cells in ankylosing spondylitis. One entry per CDR3 protein, called by TCRdb with MiXCR from the 5' RACE reads. The profile shows roughly 150,000 distinct CDR3 sequences, about 7% of them singletons. The sample comprised blood, either unsorted or a sorted T cell fraction (not recorded which). These receptors were obtained from a female donor with ankylosing spondylitis or in good health (not recorded which).

This clonotype was counted at least ten times. The rearrangement joins TRBV20-1 to TRBJ2-7; 8 positions match TRBD1. Germline values: CDR1 DFQATT, CDR2 SNEGSKA (reference sequence). CDR3 length: 14 amino acids. The trim removed 5 bases at V and 0 bases at J, leaving 6 bases unmatched. For the CDR3, the DNA is TGCAGTGCTCAGGACAGGGAAGCCTCCTACGAGCAGTACTTC. Translated, it gives CSAQDREASYEQYF.

In this sample, this clonotype turned up many times. J is TRBJ2-1 and V is TRBV27; D perhaps matches TRBD2 (6 bases). Looked up from germline, CDR1 is MNHEY and CDR2 is SMNVEV (reference sequence). There are 17 residues in the CDR3. Deletions cut 4 bases from V and 0 bases from J, with 16 bases between. The CDR3 DNA sequence: TGTGCCAGCAGTTCCCTAGGACTATCGAGCTCCTACAATGAGCAGTTCTTC. Translated, it gives CASSSLGLSSSYNEQFF.

This clonotype was seen at least ten times. V is TRBV7-6 and J is TRBJ2-7, with TRBD2 as a possible D gene (5 bases). CDR1 SGHVS and CDR2 FNYEAQ come from the germline V gene. Trimming left V 1 base short and J 1 base short, with 14 bases between. The CDR3 has 16 residues. Written as DNA, the CDR3 is TGTGCCAGCAGCTTAGTTGCCAGCCCGGGGTCCTACGAGCAGTACTTC. This sequence encodes CASSLVASPGSYEQYF.

This clonotype was recorded at least ten times. The chain combines TRBV10-2 with TRBJ2-5; D might be TRBD1 (5 bases). CDR3 length: 11 amino acids. Between the trimmed V and J ends, which lost 8 bases and 5 bases, there was a span of 9 bases. Germline V gene lookup returns CDR1 WSHSY and CDR2 SAAADI. This CDR3 reads CASSTGETQYF. The CDR3 DNA is TGCGCCAGCTCCACAGGCGAGACCCAGTACTTC.

This clonotype was counted many times. CDR3 bases: TGTGCCAGCAGCTTAGCGGGGGCCTCCGCAGATACGCAGTATTTT. This encodes CASSLAGASADTQYF. The chain links TRBV7-2 to TRBJ2-3; the D gene is possibly TRBD1 (6 bases). The V end lost 0 bases, the J end lost 4 bases, and 11 bases lay between the germline ends. Germline assignment: CDR1 SGHTA and CDR2 FQGNSA. The length of the CDR3 is 15 residues.

This clonotype was picked up many times. The J gene is TRBJ2-1, the V gene TRBV4-1; no reliable D call. In germline, CDR1 is MGHRA, CDR2 YSYEKL. Between the trimmed V and J ends, which lost 3 bases and 8 bases, there was a span of 8 bases. CDR3 length: 12 residues. The CDR3 sequence is CASSQPTDEQFF. For the CDR3, the DNA is TGCGCCAGCAGCCAGCCTACGGATGAGCAGTTCTTC.

Ten or more counts support this clonotype. The gene calls are TRBV29-1 and TRBJ1-5; D unresolved. Trimming shortened V by 5 bases and J by 1 base, and 9 bases separated the two germline ends. The CDR3 covers 13 residues. Germline assignment: CDR1 SQVTM and CDR2 ANQGSEA. The CDR3 DNA reads as TGCAGCGTTATGGAAAACAGCAATCAGCCCCAGCATTTT. Translation: CSVMENSNQPQHF.

This clonotype was seen many times. The V call is TRBV3-1, the J call TRBJ2-7, with 9 bases matching TRBD2. CDR3 length equals 19 residues. V lost 4 bases, J lost 2 bases, and 18 bases stayed unmatched. Germline CDR1 and CDR2: LGHDT and YNNKEL (reference sequence). CDR3 sequence (DNA): TGTGCCAGCAGCCTACAATTCCCCTATAGCGGGGGCCTCACCTACGAGCAGTACTTC. It codes for CASSLQFPYSGGLTYEQYF.

In nucleotides, the CDR3 is TGCGCCAGCAGCCCCTGGACGGAAGGAAACACCATATATTTT. It is translated as CASSPWTEGNTIYF. The rearrangement uses TRBV5-1 and TRBJ1-3; D is unresolved. The CDR3 has 14 amino acids. Germline CDR1 SGHRS, CDR2 YFSETQ. Trimming stripped 4 bases from V and 4 bases from J, with 12 bases between.

This clonotype was observed many times. CDR3: CASSFFPAGVTYEQYF. DNA of the CDR3: TGTGCCAGCAGCTTCTTCCCGGCAGGGGTAACCTACGAGCAGTACTTC. The rearrangement links TRBV7-9 to TRBJ2-7; D perhaps matches TRBD1 (6 bases). The CDR3 runs to 16 residues. Germline lookup yields CDR1 SEHNR and CDR2 FQNEAQ (reference sequence). The V and J ends lost 3 bases and 2 bases respectively, with 17 bases between them.

This clonotype showed up many times. This chain joins TRBV25-1 and TRBJ1-1; D remains unclear. This CDR3 is built from 13 residues. Germline CDR1 MGHDK, CDR2 SYGVNS. The V gene lost 7 bases and the J gene lost 1 base, with 10 bases spanning the gap. The CDR3 DNA reads as TGTGCCAGCATTGGTCCCGAGAACACTGAAGCTTTCTTT. Its translation: CASIGPENTEAFF. Combining the CDR3 with reference TRBV25-1 and TRBJ1-1 gives the whole variable domain EADIYQTPRYLVIGTGKKITLECSQTMGHDKMYWYQQDPGMELHLIHYSYGVNSTEKGDLSSESTVSRIRTEHFPLTLESARPSHTSQYLCASIGPENTEAFFGQGTRLTVV.

In this sample, this clonotype turned up a few times. The genes are TRBV20-1 and TRBJ2-1; 8 bases match TRBD2. The CDR3 is 16 amino acids. Germline CDR1 and CDR2: DFQATT and SNEGSKA (reference sequence). V was clipped by 6 bases and J by 6 bases; unmatched bases: 16. Here the CDR3 reads CSAHGGASGLINEQFF. The CDR3 coding sequence is TGCAGTGCCCACGGGGGGGCCAGCGGACTAATCAATGAGCAGTTCTTC.

Ten or more counts support this clonotype. The chain has TRBV20-1 and TRBJ2-3; 8 bases map to TRBD1. J gave up 0 bases and V 3 bases, and 5 bases lay outside the gene matches. CDR3 length equals 15 residues. Per germline, CDR1 DFQATT and CDR2 SNEGSKA (reference sequence). The DNA for the CDR3 is TGCAGTGCTAGGTCTCGGGACAGGAGCACAGATACGCAGTATTTT. It yields the protein CSARSRDRSTDTQYF.

This clonotype was found many times. This rearrangement joins TRBV5-1 to TRBJ2-7; the match to TRBD1 covers 8 bases. CDR3 length equals 16 residues. Germline CDR1 and CDR2: SGHRS and YFSETQ. J gave up 2 bases and V 2 bases, and 9 bases lay outside the gene matches. The CDR3 DNA sequence: TGCGCCAGCAGCTTAGGGAAGACAGGGGTGACCTACGAGCAGTACTTC. Amino acids: CASSLGKTGVTYEQYF. Variable domain in full (rest from reference TRBV5-1 and TRBJ2-7): KAGVTQTPRYLIKTRGQQVTLSCSPISGHRSVSWYQQTPGQGLQFLFEYFSETQRNKGNFPGRFSGRQFSNSRSEMNVSTLELGDSALYLCASSLGKTGVTYEQYFGPGTRLTVT.

This clonotype appeared many times. The V call is TRBV2, the J call TRBJ2-1; a weak D match, TRBD1 (5 bases). Trimming took 4 bases from V and 2 from J, leaving 18 bases between them. Germline lookup yields CDR1 SNHLY and CDR2 FYNNEI. CDR3 length: 17 residues. CDR3: CASSVIKSRVTYNEQFF. CDR3 DNA: TGTGCCAGCAGTGTCATCAAGTCCAGGGTAACCTACAATGAGCAGTTCTTC.

This clonotype was recorded at least ten times. The chain links TRBV11-2 to TRBJ2-4; D might be TRBD1 (6 bases). V lost 2 bases and J 0 bases, leaving 14 bases between the germline ends. The CDR3 extends over 17 amino acids. Germline loops: CDR1 SGHAT, CDR2 FQNNGV. The CDR3 sequence is CASSLLWTALAKNIQYF. The CDR3 DNA reads TGTGCCAGCAGCTTACTGTGGACAGCACTAGCCAAAAACATTCAGTACTTC.

This clonotype was counted ten times or more. The rearrangement uses TRBV20-1 and TRBJ2-5; D is undetermined. This CDR3 spans 10 amino acids. Germline assignment: CDR1 DFQATT and CDR2 SNEGSKA (reference sequence). Trimming removed 2 bases from V and 5 bases from J, with 3 bases in between. CDR3 nucleotides: TGCAGTGCTAGAAGGGAGACCCAGTACTTC. Translation gives CSARRETQYF.

This clonotype was seen many times. This chain uses TRBV5-5 with TRBJ1-2; 8 nucleotides line up with TRBD1. The V segment lost 4 bases and the J segment 4 bases; nucleotides outside the gene matches: 12. CDR1 is SGHKS, CDR2 YYEKEE, per germline (reference sequence). CDR3 length: 16 amino acids. Written as DNA, the CDR3 is TGTGCCAGCAGCCCTTCTACCTGGACAGGGCGCTATGGCTACACCTTC. It encodes CASSPSTWTGRYGYTF. Using reference TRBV5-5 and TRBJ1-2 for the parts outside the CDR3, the full variable domain is DAGVTQSPTHLIKTRGQQVTLRCSPISGHKSVSWYQQVLGQGPQFIFQYYEKEERGRGNFPDRFSARQFPNYSSELNVNALLLGDSALYLCASSPSTWTGRYGYTFGSGTRLTVV.

The sample holds a few counts of this clonotype. This may stem from a read error, because a much larger clone lies one nucleotide away. This rearrangement joins TRBV12-3 or TRBV12-4 to TRBJ2-2; 9 bases are a match to TRBD1. With V trimmed by 11 bases and J by 4 bases, 8 bases remained unmatched. The CDR3 loop spans 14 amino acids. In nucleotides, the CDR3 is TGTGCCGGCACCTTGGGACAGGGCACCGGGGAGCTGTTTTTT. Encoded protein: CAGTLGQGTGELFF.

V is TRBV6-6 and J is TRBJ1-5; D call uncertain. The CDR3 loop spans 13 amino acids. Germline V gene sequence: CDR1 MNHNY, CDR2 SVGAGI (reference sequence). The V end was cut by 10 bases, the J end by 0 bases, with 10 bases between. The CDR3 sequence is CATNTGSNQPQHF. The DNA for the CDR3 is TGTGCCACCAACACGGGTAGCAATCAGCCCCAGCATTTT.

This clonotype has just a few counts. The chain has TRBV4-2 and TRBJ2-1, with 9 bases lining up with TRBD2. The germline gives CDR1 LGHNA, CDR2 YNFKEQ. The CDR3 has 16 amino acids. V shed 2 bases and J 5 bases; nucleotides not matched to a gene: 7. The CDR3 loop is CASSQLRGGAHNEQFF. The CDR3, as DNA: TGTGCCAGCAGCCAACTCCGCGGGGGGGCCCACAATGAGCAGTTCTTC.

This clonotype was picked up many times. The rearrangement joins TRBV2 to TRBJ2-2; perhaps TRBD1 as D (6 bases). Trimming left V 5 bases short and J 4 bases short, with 11 bases between. The CDR3 runs to 14 residues. Looked up from germline, CDR1 is SNHLY and CDR2 is FYNNEI. CDR3 coding DNA: TGTGCCAGCAGTTGGGACAAAATCACCGGGGAGCTGTTTTTT. It encodes CASSWDKITGELFF.

This clonotype has a count of ten or more. The rearrangement joins TRBV5-1 to TRBJ2-7; D might be TRBD2 (6 bases). This CDR3 has 14 amino acids. Trimming removed 6 bases at V and 2 bases at J, with 15 bases between. Germline CDR1 and CDR2: SGHRS and YFSETQ. DNA for the CDR3: TGCGCCAGCAAGGAGGGCGGGACCACCTACGAGCAGTACTTC. Its translation: CASKEGGTTYEQYF.

This clonotype was observed at least ten times. V usage is TRBV5-6 and J usage is TRBJ1-4; no clear D gene. Trimming stripped 4 bases from V and 8 bases from J, with 15 bases between. The CDR3 extends over 14 amino acids. The germline CDR1 and CDR2 sequences are SGHDT and YYEEEE. In DNA, the CDR3 is TGTGCCAGCAGCCCACCTCCTTTTCACGAAAAACTGTTTTTT. Translated: CASSPPPFHEKLFF. Together with reference TRBV5-6 and TRBJ1-4, the CDR3 gives the full variable domain: DAGVTQSPTHLIKTRGQQVTLRCSPKSGHDTVSWYQQALGQGPQFIFQYYEEEERQRGNFPDRFSGHQFPNYSSELNVNALLLGDSALYLCASSPPPFHEKLFFGSGTQLSVL.

This clonotype was picked up many times. The chain employs TRBV20-1 and TRBJ2-3, with no clear D. Trimming cost V 6 bases and J 12 bases, with 16 bases left between them. The CDR3 consists of 11 residues. Germline CDR1 DFQATT, CDR2 SNEGSKA (reference sequence). CDR3 region: CSANPASAQYF. DNA of the CDR3: TGCAGTGCCAACCCTGCATCTGCTCAGTATTTT.

Only one count was recorded for this clonotype. The chain employs TRBV12-3 or TRBV12-4 and TRBJ2-5, with D possibly being TRBD2 (5 bases). V lost 2 bases, J lost 1 base, and 11 bases lay in between. The CDR3 contains 15 residues. CDR3 DNA: TGTGCCAGCAGTTTATACGGGGTGACCCAAGAGACCCAGTACTTC. Encoded protein: CASSLYGVTQETQYF.

This clonotype was picked up many times. The rearrangement joins TRBV12-3 or TRBV12-4 to TRBJ2-5; D gene ambiguous. V dropped 7 bases and J dropped 4 bases, with 13 bases sitting between them. The CDR3 is 13 residues long. The CDR3 DNA reads TGTGCCAGCAACTGGCGCCGGTCAGAGACCCAGTACTTC. This encodes CASNWRRSETQYF.

In this sample, this clonotype turned up many times. In DNA form, the CDR3 reads TGCGCCAGCAAGGGGGCTTTGCGGAGCACCGGGGAGCTGTTTTTT. Translated: CASKGALRSTGELFF. This chain links TRBV5-1 with TRBJ2-2; 7 bases align to TRBD1. The ends lost 6 bases at V and 4 bases at J; junction bases unmatched: 9. The CDR3 runs to 15 residues. The germline V gene has CDR1 SGHRS and CDR2 YFSETQ. The variable domain in full, completed from reference TRBV5-1 and TRBJ2-2, reads KAGVTQTPRYLIKTRGQQVTLSCSPISGHRSVSWYQQTPGQGLQFLFEYFSETQRNKGNFPGRFSGRQFSNSRSEMNVSTLELGDSALYLCASKGALRSTGELFFGEGSRLTVL.